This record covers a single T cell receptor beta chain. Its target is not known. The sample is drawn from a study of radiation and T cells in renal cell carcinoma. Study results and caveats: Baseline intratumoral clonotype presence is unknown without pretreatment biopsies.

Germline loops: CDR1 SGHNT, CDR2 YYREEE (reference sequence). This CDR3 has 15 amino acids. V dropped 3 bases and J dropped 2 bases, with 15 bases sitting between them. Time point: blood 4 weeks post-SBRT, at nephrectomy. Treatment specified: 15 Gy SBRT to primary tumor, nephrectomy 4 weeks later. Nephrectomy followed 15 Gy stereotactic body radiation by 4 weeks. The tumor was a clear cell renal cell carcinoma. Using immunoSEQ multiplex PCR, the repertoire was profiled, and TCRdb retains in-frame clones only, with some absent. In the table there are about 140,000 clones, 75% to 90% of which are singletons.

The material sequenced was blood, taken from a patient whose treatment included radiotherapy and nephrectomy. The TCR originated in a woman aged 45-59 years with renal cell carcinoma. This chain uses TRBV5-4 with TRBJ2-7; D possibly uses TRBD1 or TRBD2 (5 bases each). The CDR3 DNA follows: TGTGCCAGCAGCTCGAGGGACGGGTGGACCTACGAGCAGTACTTC. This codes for CASSSRDGWTYEQYF.